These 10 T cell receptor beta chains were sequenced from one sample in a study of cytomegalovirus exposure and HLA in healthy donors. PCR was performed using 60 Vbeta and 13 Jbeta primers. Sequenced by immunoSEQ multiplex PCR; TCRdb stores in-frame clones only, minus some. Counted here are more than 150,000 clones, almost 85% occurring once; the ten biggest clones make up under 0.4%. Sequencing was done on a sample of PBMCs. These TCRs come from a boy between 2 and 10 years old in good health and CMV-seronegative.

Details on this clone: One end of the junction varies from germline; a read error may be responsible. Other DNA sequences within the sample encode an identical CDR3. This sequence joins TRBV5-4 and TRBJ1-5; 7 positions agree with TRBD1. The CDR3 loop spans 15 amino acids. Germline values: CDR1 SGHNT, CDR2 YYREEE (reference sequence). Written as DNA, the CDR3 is TGTGCCAGCAGTAACTCGGGACAGAGCAATCAGCCCCAGCACTTT. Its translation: CASSNSGQSNQPQHF.

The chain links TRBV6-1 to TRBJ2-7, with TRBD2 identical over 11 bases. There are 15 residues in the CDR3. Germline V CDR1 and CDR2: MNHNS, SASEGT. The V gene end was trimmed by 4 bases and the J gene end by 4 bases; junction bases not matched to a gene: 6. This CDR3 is CASSGGTSGTYEQYF. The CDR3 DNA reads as TGTGCCAGCAGTGGAGGGACTAGCGGAACGTACGAGCAGTACTTC.

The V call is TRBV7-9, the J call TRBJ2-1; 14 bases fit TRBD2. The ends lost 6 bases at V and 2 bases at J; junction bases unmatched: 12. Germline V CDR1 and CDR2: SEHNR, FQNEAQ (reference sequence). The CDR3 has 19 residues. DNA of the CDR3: TGTGCCAGCAGTTATACCGGGACTAGCGGGAGAGGCACCTACAATGAGCAGTTCTTC. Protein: CASSYTGTSGRGTYNEQFF.

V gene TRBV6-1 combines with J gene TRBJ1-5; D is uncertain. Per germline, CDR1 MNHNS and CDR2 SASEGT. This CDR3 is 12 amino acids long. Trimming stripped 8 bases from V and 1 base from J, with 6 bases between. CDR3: CASVMSNQPQHF. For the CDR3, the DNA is TGTGCCAGCGTAATGAGCAATCAGCCCCAGCATTTT.

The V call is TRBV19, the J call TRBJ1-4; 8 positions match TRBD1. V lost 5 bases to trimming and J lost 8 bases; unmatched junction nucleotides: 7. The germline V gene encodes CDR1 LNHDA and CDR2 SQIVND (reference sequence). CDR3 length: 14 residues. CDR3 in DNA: TGTGCCAGTAGTGTATCGGGACAGGCAGAAAAACTGTTTTTT. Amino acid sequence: CASSVSGQAEKLFF. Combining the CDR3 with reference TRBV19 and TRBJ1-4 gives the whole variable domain DGGITQSPKYLFRKEGQNVTLSCEQNLNHDAMYWYRQDPGQGLRLIYYSQIVNDFQKGDIAEGYSVSREKKESFPLTVTSAQKNPTAFYLCASSVSGQAEKLFFGSGTQLSVL.

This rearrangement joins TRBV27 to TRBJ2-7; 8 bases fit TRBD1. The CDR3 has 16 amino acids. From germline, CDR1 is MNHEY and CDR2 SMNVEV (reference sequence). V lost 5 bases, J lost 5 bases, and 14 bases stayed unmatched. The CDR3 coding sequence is TGTGCCAGCAGTCCCCGAGGCAGGGGGCTTTCGGACGAGCAGTACTTC. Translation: CASSPRGRGLSDEQYF.

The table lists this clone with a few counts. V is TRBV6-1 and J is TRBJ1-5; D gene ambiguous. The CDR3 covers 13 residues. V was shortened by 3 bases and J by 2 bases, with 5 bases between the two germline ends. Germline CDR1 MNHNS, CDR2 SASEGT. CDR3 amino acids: CASSDRGNQPQHF. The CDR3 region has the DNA TGTGCCAGCAGTGACCGGGGCAATCAGCCCCAGCATTTT.

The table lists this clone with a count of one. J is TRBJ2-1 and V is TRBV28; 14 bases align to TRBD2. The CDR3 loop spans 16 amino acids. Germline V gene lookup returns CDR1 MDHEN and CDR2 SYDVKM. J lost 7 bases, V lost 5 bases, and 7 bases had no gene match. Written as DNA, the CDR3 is TGTGCCAGCAGTCCCCGGACTAGCGGGAGGAGGAATGAGCAGTTCTTC. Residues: CASSPRTSGRRNEQFF.

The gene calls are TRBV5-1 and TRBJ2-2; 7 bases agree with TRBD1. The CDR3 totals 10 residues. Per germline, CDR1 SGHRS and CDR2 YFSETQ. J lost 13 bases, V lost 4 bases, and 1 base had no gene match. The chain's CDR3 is CASSHRGLFF. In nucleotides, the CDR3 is TGCGCCAGCAGCCACAGGGGGCTGTTTTTT.

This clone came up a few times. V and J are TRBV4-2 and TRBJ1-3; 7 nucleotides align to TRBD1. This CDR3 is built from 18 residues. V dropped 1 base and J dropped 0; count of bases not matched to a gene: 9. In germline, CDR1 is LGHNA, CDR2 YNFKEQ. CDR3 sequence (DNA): TGTGCCAGCAGCCAAGGCGTGGCGGGACAGATCTCTGGAAACACCATATATTTT. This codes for CASSQGVAGQISGNTIYF.